The present T cell receptor beta chain was sequenced within a study of beta chain features in type 1 diabetes (dated by TCRdb to about 2018). In terms of the full investigation: Mean age, gender distribution, total cell number and subset yield were not different between patients and healthy donors. A total of 85 million to 110 million sorted cells were examined across all samples, and RNA yield correlated strongly with the number of cells per subset. The study compared TCRB repertoires of sorted circulating CD4+ T cell subsets between recently diagnosed type 1 diabetes patients and matched healthy donors. Regulatory and stem cell-like memory subsets were obtained from only 8 patients and about 8 healthy donors, while naive and central memory subsets were obtained from all 30 or so donors. Here is what the overall study found, with its caveats: Naive, central memory and regulatory TCRB repertoires appeared more similar among patients than among healthy donors. Patients with type 1 diabetes made fewer insertions and deleted more nucleotides at VDJ recombination sites, implying thymic rearrangement abnormalities. Because cDNA rather than genomic DNA was sequenced, highly expressing activated cells could have been over-represented, although no difference in activation and CD3 levels was found between groups. PCR might favor shorter templates, but patient and control samples were amplified and corrected together, so any skew would affect both groups equally. A moderate but significant shortening of TCRB CDR3 length was observed in type 1 diabetes patients in all four CD4+ subsets. Because small numbers of individuals were included in the HLA sub-analyses, any influence of HLA type on TCRB rearrangement was left unresolved.

The CDR3 goes from the cysteine to the phenylalanine over 16 residues. CDR3 DNA is the only sequence kept; it has 48 bases, read in frame from the first base. A distance of 18 bases separates the germline ends of V and J, which lose 7 bases and 1 base respectively. Sequences SGHRS (CDR1) and YFSETQ (CDR2) are obtained from the germline V gene. Details on this clone: What antigen it recognizes has not been identified. No base quality values were provided; no much bigger clone lies one nucleotide off.

Each donor gave one peripheral blood draw, about 110 mL on average, collected into heparinised tubes. A BD FACSAria II was used to sort naive, central memory, regulatory and stem cell-like memory CD4+ T cells with a panel that included CD45RO, CCR7, CD25, CD127, CD95 and CD27. A purity above 95% was achieved for all sorted populations. PBMCs were isolated immediately by Lymphoprep density gradient centrifugation and stained directly without culture. To minimize batch effects, samples were stained and sorted in pairs, one healthy donor with one patient per experiment. The High Capacity cDNA Reverse Transcription Kit was used to reverse transcribe all of the isolated RNA, meaning that expressed TCRB transcripts were what got sequenced. Deep immunoSEQ sequencing was performed on naive, central memory and regulatory T cell samples, with an average of roughly 3.3 million total reads per sample. Sorted cells were lysed in RLT buffer and RNA was extracted with DNase-treated RNeasy Micro or Mini kits, depending on cell number. To prevent cross-contamination, each cell subset was processed individually, whereas patient and healthy donor samples were processed jointly. Using the immunoSEQ multiplex PCR, TCRB sequences were amplified from cDNA into 87-bp fragments spanning the CDR3 region. Amplicons were sequenced on the Illumina HiSeq platform. In the source study's methods: Synthetic template baselines were used to correct PCR bias computationally, reads within Hamming distance 2 were collapsed, and singletons that could not be merged were discarded. Reads were aligned against IMGT to assign V, D and J genes, CDR3 length and insertions or deletions at six rearrangement sites. Within each subset, clonotype counts were normalized to sorted cell number, after which true diversity and Gini coefficients were computed with the tcR R package. The overlap coefficient, calculated on TCRB nucleotide sequences, was used to quantify repertoire sharing. Out-of-frame TCRB sequences from naive cells were analyzed as a proxy for the pre-selection repertoire. TCRdb limited this immuneACCESS table to in-frame rearrangements with V and J called. A share of clones is missing; checked studies link under half to unresolved V genes, and the rest is unexplained. V and J calls and clone size are those listed in that table; D and trimming were worked out from the DNA. The sample table lists fewer than 350,000 clones, roughly 15% of them with a count of one. The ten most abundant clones make up around 0.015% of the sample.

The V and J segments used are TRBV5-1 and TRBJ2-1; the best D guess is TRBD2, with 5 bases matching. Sample: naive CD4+ T cells from blood. This sample's cell subset or site label indicates: true naive CD4+ T cells. The sequence derives from a man younger than 30 with type 1 diabetes. The CDR3 is CASGRGSGASYNEQFF. Read as DNA, the sequence is TGCGCCAGCGGCCGTGGGAGCGGCGCGTCCTACAATGAGCAGTTCTTC.